This entry is about one TCR beta chain. Germline loops: CDR1 LNHDA, CDR2 SQIVND (reference sequence). The CDR3 extends over 17 amino acids. The J segment lost 3 bases and the V segment lost 6 bases, leaving 11 bases of the junction unmatched. This record belongs to a study of metastatic and nonmetastatic thyroid tumors. TCRdb used MiXCR to call clones anew from the PCR reads. The data contain about 92,000 clones, 15% of them singletons. Every patient underwent thyroid surgery untreated. The chain has TRBV19 and TRBJ1-1; 12 positions agree with TRBD1. The receptor's source is a female donor with papillary thyroid cancer or a benign thyroid nodule (not recorded which). Some clones in this sample may be carry-over from other donors' samples. The specimen sequenced was blood. The CDR3 protein is CASRTRDRGQVDTEAFF. The CDR3 DNA reads as TGTGCCAGTAGGACCCGGGACAGGGGGCAGGTGGACACTGAAGCTTTCTTT.